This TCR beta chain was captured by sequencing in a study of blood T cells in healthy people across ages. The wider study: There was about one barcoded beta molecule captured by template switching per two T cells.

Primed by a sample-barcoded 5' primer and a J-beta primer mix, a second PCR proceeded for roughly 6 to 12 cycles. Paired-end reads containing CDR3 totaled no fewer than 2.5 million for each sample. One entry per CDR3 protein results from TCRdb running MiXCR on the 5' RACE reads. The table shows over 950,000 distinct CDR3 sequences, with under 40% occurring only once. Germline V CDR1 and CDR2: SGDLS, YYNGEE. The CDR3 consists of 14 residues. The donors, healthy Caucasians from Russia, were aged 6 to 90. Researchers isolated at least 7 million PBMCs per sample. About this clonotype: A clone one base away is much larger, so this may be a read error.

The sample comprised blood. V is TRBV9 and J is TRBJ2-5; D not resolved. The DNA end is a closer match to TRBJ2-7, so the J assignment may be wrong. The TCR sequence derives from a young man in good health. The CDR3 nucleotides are TGTGCCTGCAGCGTAGCACCCAGGCCCGACGAGCAGTACTTC. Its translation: CACSVAPRPDEQYF.